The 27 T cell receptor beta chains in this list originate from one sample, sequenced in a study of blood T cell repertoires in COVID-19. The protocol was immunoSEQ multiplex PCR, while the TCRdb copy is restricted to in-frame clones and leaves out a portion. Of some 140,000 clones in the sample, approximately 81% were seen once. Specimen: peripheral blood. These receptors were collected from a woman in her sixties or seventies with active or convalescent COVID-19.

CDR3 residues: CASSLEGYGYTF. The CDR3, as DNA: TGTGCCAGCAGCCTCGAGGGATATGGCTACACCTTC. The chain recombines TRBV5-4 with TRBJ1-2; no reliable D call. Germline V gene data show CDR1 as SGHNT and CDR2 as YYREEE (reference sequence). The V and J ends lost 4 bases and 5 bases respectively, with 9 bases between them. The CDR3 spans 12 residues. Combining the CDR3 with reference TRBV5-4 and TRBJ1-2 gives the whole variable domain ETGVTQSPTHLIKTRGQQVTLRCSSQSGHNTVSWYQQALGQGPQFIFQYYREEENGRGNFPPRFSGLQFPNYSSELNVNALELDDSALYLCASSLEGYGYTFGSGTRLTVV.

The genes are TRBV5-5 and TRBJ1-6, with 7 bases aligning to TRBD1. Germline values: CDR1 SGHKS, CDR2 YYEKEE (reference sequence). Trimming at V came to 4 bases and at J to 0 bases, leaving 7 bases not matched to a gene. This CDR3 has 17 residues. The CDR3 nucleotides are TGTGCCAGCAGCCAAATCGACAGGGACTCCTATAATTCACCCCTCCACTTT. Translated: CASSQIDRDSYNSPLHF.

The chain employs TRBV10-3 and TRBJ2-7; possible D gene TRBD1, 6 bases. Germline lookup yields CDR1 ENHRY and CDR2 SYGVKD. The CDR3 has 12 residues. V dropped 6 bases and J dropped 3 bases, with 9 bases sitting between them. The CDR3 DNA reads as TGTGCCATCAGGGACAGAAACTACGAGCAGTACTTC. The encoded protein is CAIRDRNYEQYF.

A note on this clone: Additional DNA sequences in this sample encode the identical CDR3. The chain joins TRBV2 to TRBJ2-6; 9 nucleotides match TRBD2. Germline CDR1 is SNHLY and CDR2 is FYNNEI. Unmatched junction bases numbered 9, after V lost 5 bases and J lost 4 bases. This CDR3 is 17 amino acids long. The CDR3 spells CASSQRGGGAGANVLTF. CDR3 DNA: TGTGCCAGCAGTCAAAGAGGCGGGGGGGCGGGGGCCAACGTCCTGACTTTC.

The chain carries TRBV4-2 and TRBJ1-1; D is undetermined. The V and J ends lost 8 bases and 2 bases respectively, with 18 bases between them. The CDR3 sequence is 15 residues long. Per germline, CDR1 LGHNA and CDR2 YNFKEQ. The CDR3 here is CASQKGAAHNTEAFF. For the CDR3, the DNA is TGTGCCAGCCAAAAGGGAGCAGCCCATAACACTGAAGCTTTCTTT.

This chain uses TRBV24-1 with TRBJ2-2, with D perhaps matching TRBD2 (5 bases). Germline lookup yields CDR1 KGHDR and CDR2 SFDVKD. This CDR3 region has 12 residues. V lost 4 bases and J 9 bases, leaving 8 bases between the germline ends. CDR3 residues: CATSDRGWELFF. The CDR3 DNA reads TGTGCCACCAGTGACCGGGGATGGGAGCTGTTTTTT.

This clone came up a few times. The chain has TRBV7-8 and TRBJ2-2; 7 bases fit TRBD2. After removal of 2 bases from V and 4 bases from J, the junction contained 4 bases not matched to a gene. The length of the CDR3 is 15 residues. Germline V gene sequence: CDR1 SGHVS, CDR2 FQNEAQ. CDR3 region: CASSLMGGITGELFF. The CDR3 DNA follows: TGTGCCAGCAGCTTAATGGGGGGGATCACCGGGGAGCTGTTTTTT.

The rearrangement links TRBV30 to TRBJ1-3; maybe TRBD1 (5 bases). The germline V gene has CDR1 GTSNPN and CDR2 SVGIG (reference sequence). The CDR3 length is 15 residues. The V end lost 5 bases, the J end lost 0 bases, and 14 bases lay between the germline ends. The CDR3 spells CAWVPGLISGNTIYF. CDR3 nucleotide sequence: TGTGCCTGGGTCCCGGGACTCATCTCTGGAAACACCATATATTTT.

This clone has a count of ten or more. The CDR3 protein is CASSPLPSGGEQFF. CDR3 DNA sequence: TGTGCCAGCAGCCCCCTCCCTAGCGGGGGGGAGCAGTTCTTC. The chain has TRBV5-4 and TRBJ2-1; TRBD2 matches at 11 bases. Trimming at V came to 4 bases and at J to 10 bases, leaving 7 bases not matched to a gene. CDR1 SGHNT and CDR2 YYREEE come from the germline V gene (reference sequence). There are 14 residues in the CDR3. Combining the CDR3 with reference TRBV5-4 and TRBJ2-1 gives the whole variable domain ETGVTQSPTHLIKTRGQQVTLRCSSQSGHNTVSWYQQALGQGPQFIFQYYREEENGRGNFPPRFSGLQFPNYSSELNVNALELDDSALYLCASSPLPSGGEQFFGPGTRLTVL.

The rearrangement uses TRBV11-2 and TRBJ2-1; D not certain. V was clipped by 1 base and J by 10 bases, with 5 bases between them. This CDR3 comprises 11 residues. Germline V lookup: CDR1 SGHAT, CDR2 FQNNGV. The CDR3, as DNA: TGTGCCAGCAGCTTAGTTCGGGAGCAGTTCTTC. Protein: CASSLVREQFF.

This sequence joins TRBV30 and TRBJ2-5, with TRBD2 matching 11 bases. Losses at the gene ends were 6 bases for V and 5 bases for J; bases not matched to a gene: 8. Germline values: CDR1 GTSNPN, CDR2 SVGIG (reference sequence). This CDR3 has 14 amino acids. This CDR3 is CACRATSGTETQYF. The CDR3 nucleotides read TGTGCCTGCAGAGCGACTAGCGGGACGGAGACCCAGTACTTC.

The CDR3 DNA sequence: TGTGCCAGCAGCTTGACACAGGTAGACACTGAAGCTTTCTTT. The encoded protein is CASSLTQVDTEAFF. V is TRBV5-4 and J is TRBJ1-1; a possible D gene is TRBD1 (5 bases). The CDR3 contains 14 residues. The V gene lost 1 base and the J gene lost 3 bases, with 10 bases spanning the gap. Per the germline V gene, CDR1 is SGHNT and CDR2 is YYREEE (reference sequence).

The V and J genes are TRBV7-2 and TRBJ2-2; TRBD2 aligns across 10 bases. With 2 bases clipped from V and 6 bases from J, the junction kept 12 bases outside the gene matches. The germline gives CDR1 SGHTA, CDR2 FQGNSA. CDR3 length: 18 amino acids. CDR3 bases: TGTGCCAGCAGCTTATTTTTTCGAGGAGCGGGAGGGCCCGGGGAGCTGTTTTTT. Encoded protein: CASSLFFRGAGGPGELFF.

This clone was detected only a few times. CDR3 sequence reads: CASSYSPSYEQYF. DNA of the CDR3: TGTGCCAGCAGTTACTCACCCAGCTACGAGCAGTACTTC. This rearrangement joins TRBV6-5 to TRBJ2-7; no firm D call. This CDR3 contains 13 residues. Germline CDR1 MNHEY, CDR2 SVGAGI. V dropped 0 bases and J dropped 3 bases, with 6 bases sitting between them.

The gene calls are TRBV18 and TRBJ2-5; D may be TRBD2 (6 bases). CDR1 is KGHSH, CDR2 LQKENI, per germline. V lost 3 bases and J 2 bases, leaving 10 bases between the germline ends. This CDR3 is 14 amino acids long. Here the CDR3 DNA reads TGTGCCAGCTCACCCCGGGAGCTTCAAGAGACCCAGTACTTC. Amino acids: CASSPRELQETQYF. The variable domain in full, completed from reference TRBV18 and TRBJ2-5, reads NAGVMQNPRHLVRRRGQEARLRCSPMKGHSHVYWYRQLPEEGLKFMVYLQKENIIDESGMPKERFSAEFPKEGPSILRIQQVVRGDSAAYFCASSPRELQETQYFGPGTRLLVL.

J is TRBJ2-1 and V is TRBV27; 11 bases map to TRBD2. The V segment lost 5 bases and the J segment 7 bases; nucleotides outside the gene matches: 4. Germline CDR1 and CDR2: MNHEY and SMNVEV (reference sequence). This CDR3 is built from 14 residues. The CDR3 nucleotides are TGTGCCAGCAGTATCGCTAGCGGGGGGAATGAGCAGTTCTTC. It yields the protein CASSIASGGNEQFF.

CDR3 nucleotide sequence: TGTGCCACCAGCATGCGTCTTAACACCGGGGAGCTGTTTTTT. This codes for CATSMRLNTGELFF. The chain carries TRBV15 and TRBJ2-2; D gene uncertain. CDR1 and CDR2 (germline): LNHNV, YYDKDF (reference sequence). V was shortened by 4 bases and J by 2 bases, with 8 bases between the two germline ends. This CDR3 comprises 14 residues.

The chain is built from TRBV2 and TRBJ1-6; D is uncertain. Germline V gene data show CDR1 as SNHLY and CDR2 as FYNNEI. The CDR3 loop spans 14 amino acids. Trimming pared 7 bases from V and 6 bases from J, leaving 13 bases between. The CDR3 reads CASNPRLTNSPLHF. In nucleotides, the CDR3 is TGTGCCAGCAATCCCAGGCTGACTAATTCACCCCTCCACTTT.

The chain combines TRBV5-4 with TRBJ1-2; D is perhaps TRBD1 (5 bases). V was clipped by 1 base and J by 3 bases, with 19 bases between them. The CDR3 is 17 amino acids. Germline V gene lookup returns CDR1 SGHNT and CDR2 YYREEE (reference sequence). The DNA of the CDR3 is TGTGCCAGCAGCTTGAGGAACCCGGCCCAGGGCCACTATGGCTACACCTTC. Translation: CASSLRNPAQGHYGYTF.

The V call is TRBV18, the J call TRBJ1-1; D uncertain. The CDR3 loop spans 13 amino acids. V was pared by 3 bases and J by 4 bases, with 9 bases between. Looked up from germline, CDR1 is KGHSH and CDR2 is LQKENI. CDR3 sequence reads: CASSPLEGTEAFF. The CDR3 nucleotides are TGTGCCAGCTCACCCTTGGAGGGCACTGAAGCTTTCTTT.

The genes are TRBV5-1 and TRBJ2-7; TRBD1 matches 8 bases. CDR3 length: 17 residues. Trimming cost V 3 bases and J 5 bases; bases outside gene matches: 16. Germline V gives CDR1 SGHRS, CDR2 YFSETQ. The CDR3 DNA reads TGCGCCAGCAGCTCTGGCGGGACAGGCCCGAGGGGGGACGAGCAGTACTTC. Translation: CASSSGGTGPRGDEQYF. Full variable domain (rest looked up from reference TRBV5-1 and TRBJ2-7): KAGVTQTPRYLIKTRGQQVTLSCSPISGHRSVSWYQQTPGQGLQFLFEYFSETQRNKGNFPGRFSGRQFSNSRSEMNVSTLELGDSALYLCASSSGGTGPRGDEQYFGPGTRLTVT.

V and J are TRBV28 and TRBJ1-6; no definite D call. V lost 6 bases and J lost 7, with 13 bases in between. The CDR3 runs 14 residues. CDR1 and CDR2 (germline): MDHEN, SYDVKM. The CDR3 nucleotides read TGTGCCAGCAGCCAAGCGGGAGTCAATTCACCCCTCCACTTT. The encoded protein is CASSQAGVNSPLHF.

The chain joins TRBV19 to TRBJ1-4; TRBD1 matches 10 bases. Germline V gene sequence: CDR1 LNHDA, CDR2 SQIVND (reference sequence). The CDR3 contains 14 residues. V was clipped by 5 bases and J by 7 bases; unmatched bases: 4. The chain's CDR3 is CASSSGQGFEKLFF. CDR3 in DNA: TGTGCCAGTAGTTCGGGACAGGGGTTTGAAAAACTGTTTTTT.

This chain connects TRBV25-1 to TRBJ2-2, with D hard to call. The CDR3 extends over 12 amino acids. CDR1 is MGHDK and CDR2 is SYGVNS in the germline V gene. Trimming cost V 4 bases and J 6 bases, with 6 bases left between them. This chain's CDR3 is CASSAFPGELFF. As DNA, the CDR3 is TGTGCCAGCAGTGCTTTTCCCGGGGAGCTGTTTTTT.

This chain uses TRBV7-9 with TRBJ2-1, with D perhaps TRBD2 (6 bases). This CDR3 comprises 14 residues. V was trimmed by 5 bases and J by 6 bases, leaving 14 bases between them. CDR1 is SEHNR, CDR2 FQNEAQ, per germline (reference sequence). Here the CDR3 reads CASSVGLPPNEQFF. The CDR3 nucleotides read TGTGCCAGCAGCGTGGGACTGCCCCCCAATGAGCAGTTCTTC.

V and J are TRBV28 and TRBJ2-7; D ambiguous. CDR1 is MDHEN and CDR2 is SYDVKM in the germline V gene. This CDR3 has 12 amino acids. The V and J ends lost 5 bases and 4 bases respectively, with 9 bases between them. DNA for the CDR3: TGTGCCAGCAGTCCCCGAACTTACGAGCAGTACGTC. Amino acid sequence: CASSPRTYEQYV.

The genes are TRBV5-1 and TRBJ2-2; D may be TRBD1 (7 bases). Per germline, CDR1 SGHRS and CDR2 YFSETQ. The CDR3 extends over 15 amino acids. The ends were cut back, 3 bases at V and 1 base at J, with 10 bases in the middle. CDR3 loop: CASSWGDRNTGELFF. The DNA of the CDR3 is TGCGCCAGCAGCTGGGGGGACAGGAACACCGGGGAGCTGTTTTTT.